Shown below are 18 T cell receptor beta chains from a single sample sequenced in a study of T cells in Graves' hyperthyroidism and ophthalmopathy. The source material, RNA transcripts, was used to amplify TCR beta CDR3 regions. TCR CDR3 underwent first-round RT-PCR with the HTBI primer set. TCRdb reprocessed the multiplex PCR reads via MiXCR and lists one record per CDR3 protein. The table includes about 600,000 distinct CDR3 sequences, about 14% detected once. Sequencing was done on a sample of blood. The receptors here all came from a woman in her 50s with Graves' ophthalmopathy.

This clonotype was seen a handful of times. J is TRBJ1-1 and V is TRBV19; D may be TRBD1 (6 bases). The germline V and J ends were trimmed by 3 bases and 5 bases, with 16 bases remaining between them. The CDR3 is 15 residues long. CDR1 is LNHDA, CDR2 SQIVND, per germline (reference sequence). The CDR3 DNA is TGTGCCAGTAGTATCCTCCCAGGGGAAGTAACTGAAGCTTTCTTT. It encodes CASSILPGEVTEAFF.

V is TRBV14 and J is TRBJ2-2; D remains ambiguous. CDR1 is SGHDN and CDR2 is FVKESK in the germline V gene. The CDR3 loop spans 14 amino acids. V was shortened by 0 bases and J by 6 bases, with 8 bases between the two germline ends. The CDR3 loop is CASSQDYGSGELFF. In DNA form, the CDR3 reads TGTGCCAGCAGCCAAGATTACGGTTCCGGGGAGCTGTTTTTT.

This clonotype was observed at least ten times. The rearrangement joins TRBV7-2 to TRBJ2-7; D is perhaps TRBD1 or TRBD2 (5 bases each). Trimming took off 8 bases at V and 0 bases at J, with 14 bases between the two ends. Germline values: CDR1 SGHTA, CDR2 FQGNSA. The CDR3 covers 14 residues. The CDR3 is CASGTMGSSYEQYF. Here the CDR3 DNA reads TGTGCCAGCGGGACCATGGGGAGCTCCTACGAGCAGTACTTC. The full variable domain, its missing parts supplied by reference TRBV7-2 and TRBJ2-7, is GAGVSQSPSNKVTEKGKDVELRCDPISGHTALYWYRQSLGQGLEFLIYFQGNSAPDKSGLPSDRFSAERTGGSVSTLTIQRTQQEDSAVYLCASGTMGSSYEQYFGPGTRLTVT.

This clonotype occurred many times. J is TRBJ2-7 and V is TRBV27; TRBD2 matches 10 bases. The V segment lost 4 bases and the J segment 2 bases; nucleotides outside the gene matches: 5. CDR3 length: 15 residues. Germline V CDR1 and CDR2: MNHEY, SMNVEV (reference sequence). CDR3 nucleotide sequence: TGTGCCAGCAGTTCGACGGGACTAGCGCCCTACGAGCAGTACTTC. It codes for CASSSTGLAPYEQYF.

This clonotype appeared many times. This sequence joins TRBV10-2 and TRBJ1-1; D remains ambiguous. The CDR3 spans 11 residues. Germline V gene sequence: CDR1 WSHSY, CDR2 SAAADI. V was pared by 3 bases and J by 6 bases, with 5 bases between. CDR3 sequence reads: CASSDTAEAFF. The CDR3 region has the DNA TGCGCCAGCAGTGATACCGCTGAAGCTTTCTTT.

This clonotype was seen repeatedly, ten times or more. The genes are TRBV5-1 and TRBJ2-1, with D maybe TRBD2 (6 bases). Germline CDR1 reads SGHRS; CDR2 reads YFSETQ. The V and J ends lost 4 bases and 4 bases respectively, with 9 bases between them. This CDR3 comprises 13 residues. The DNA of the CDR3 is TGCGCCAGCAGCCCACGGGAGTACAATGAGCAGTTCTTC. It translates to CASSPREYNEQFF. Using reference TRBV5-1 and TRBJ2-1 for the parts outside the CDR3, the full variable domain is KAGVTQTPRYLIKTRGQQVTLSCSPISGHRSVSWYQQTPGQGLQFLFEYFSETQRNKGNFPGRFSGRQFSNSRSEMNVSTLELGDSALYLCASSPREYNEQFFGPGTRLTVL.

This clonotype was seen repeatedly, ten times or more. The rearrangement joins TRBV19 to TRBJ2-1; D is unclear. The V end was cut by 6 bases, the J end by 5 bases, with 17 bases between. Germline loops: CDR1 LNHDA, CDR2 SQIVND (reference sequence). The CDR3 runs 15 residues. The CDR3 DNA sequence: TGTGCCAGTAGGATCGGACGGAGATCGAACAATGAGCAGTTCTTC. Translation: CASRIGRRSNNEQFF.

Concerning this clonotype: This may arise from a read error, as a much more abundant clone is one base away. V is TRBV6-2 or TRBV6-3 and J is TRBJ2-3; TRBD1 matches 10 bases. CDR1 MNHEY and CDR2 SVGEGT come from the germline V gene. This CDR3 comprises 18 residues. CDR3 coding DNA: TGTACCAGCAGACTCCTAGCCAGACAGGGGGCCTCCACAGATACGCAGTATTTT. It translates to CTSRLLARQGASTDTQYF.

This clonotype showed up just a few times. J is TRBJ2-1 and V is TRBV6-1, with D possibly matching TRBD2 (5 bases). Trimming took off 7 bases at V and 0 bases at J, with 10 bases between the two ends. The CDR3 loop spans 14 amino acids. CDR1 and CDR2 (germline): MNHNS, SASEGT. As DNA, the CDR3 is TGTGCCAGCAATTGGCGGGTCTCCTACAATGAGCAGTTCTTC. This gives the protein CASNWRVSYNEQFF.

This clonotype has at least ten counts. This chain joins TRBV12-3 or TRBV12-4 and TRBJ1-1; D remains unclear. Trimming stripped 1 base from V and 4 bases from J, with 16 bases between. The CDR3 spans 16 residues. CDR3 bases: TGTGCCAGCAGTTTAGAAATTTCGGGCGGTGGCACTGAAGCTTTCTTT. Translation gives CASSLEISGGGTEAFF.

This clonotype showed up just a few times. The chain carries TRBV24-1 and TRBJ2-6; unclear D gene. This CDR3 is built from 15 residues. Germline CDR1 reads KGHDR; CDR2 reads SFDVKD. V was trimmed by 4 bases and J by 0 bases, leaving 6 bases between them. The DNA for the CDR3 is TGTGCCACCAGTGAGTACAACTCTGGGGCCAACGTCCTGACTTTC. The encoded protein is CATSEYNSGANVLTF.

This clonotype was observed many times. The CDR3 DNA reads TGTGCCAGCAGCCGGAGGGGGACACGGAACACCGGGGAGCTGTTTTTT. It specifies CASSRRGTRNTGELFF. V is TRBV28 and J is TRBJ2-2; D might be TRBD1 or TRBD2, each matching 6 bases. CDR3 size: 16 residues. The germline V and J ends were trimmed by 6 bases and 1 base, with 15 bases remaining between them. CDR1 is MDHEN and CDR2 is SYDVKM in the germline V gene. The entire variable domain, with the rest obtained from reference TRBV28 and TRBJ2-2, is as follows: DVKVTQSSRYLVKRTGEKVFLECVQDMDHENMFWYRQDPGLGLRLIYFSYDVKMKEKGDIPEGYSVSREKKERFSLILESASTNQTSMYLCASSRRGTRNTGELFFGEGSRLTVL.

With regard to this clonotype: The CDR3 ends on some other residue instead of the conserved phenylalanine or tryptophan, so this is likely a read error. The genes are TRBV20-1 and TRBJ2-5, with 7 nucleotides matching TRBD1. The trim removed 5 bases at V and 4 bases at J, leaving 1 base unmatched. Germline CDR1 reads DFQATT; CDR2 reads SNEGSKA (reference sequence). This CDR3 has 11 residues. The CDR3 here is CSASGGETQYL. As DNA, the CDR3 is TGCAGTGCTTCAGGGGGAGAGACCCAGTACCTC.

About this clonotype itself: A much larger clone differs by one base, so this may be a read error. This chain uses TRBV20-1 with TRBJ2-7, with TRBD2 matching over 7 bases. The CDR3 covers 14 residues. Germline loops: CDR1 DFQATT, CDR2 SNEGSKA (reference sequence). Trimming removed 3 bases from V and 3 bases from J; junction bases left unmatched: 8. The CDR3 loop is CSASGLGLSYEQYF. CDR3 DNA: TGCAGTGCTAGTGGACTAGGACTAAGCTACGAGCAGTACTTC.

This clonotype came up many times. The rearrangement uses TRBV20-1 and TRBJ2-5, with TRBD2 matching 10 bases. The CDR3 spans 13 residues. The trim removed 6 bases at V and 5 bases at J, leaving 6 bases unmatched. The germline V gene encodes CDR1 DFQATT and CDR2 SNEGSKA (reference sequence). CDR3 sequence (DNA): TGCAGTGCAACTAGCGGGGCCGGGGAGACCCAGTACTTC. Residues: CSATSGAGETQYF.

CDR3 in amino acids: CASTNHGRTGSDEQYF. The CDR3 region has the DNA TGTGCCAGCACCAACCACGGGCGGACAGGGTCAGACGAGCAGTACTTC. V is TRBV28 and J is TRBJ2-7; 8 nucleotides align to TRBD1. With 7 bases clipped from V and 5 bases from J, the junction kept 16 bases outside the gene matches. Germline V CDR1 and CDR2: MDHEN, SYDVKM. CDR3 length equals 16 residues. The entire variable domain, with the rest obtained from reference TRBV28 and TRBJ2-7, is as follows: DVKVTQSSRYLVKRTGEKVFLECVQDMDHENMFWYRQDPGLGLRLIYFSYDVKMKEKGDIPEGYSVSREKKERFSLILESASTNQTSMYLCASTNHGRTGSDEQYFGPGTRLTVT.

This clonotype appeared many times. The rearrangement links TRBV3-1 to TRBJ1-4; 7 nucleotides align to TRBD1. Germline V CDR1 and CDR2: LGHDT, YNNKEL (reference sequence). The CDR3 sequence is 16 residues long. Trimming cost V 1 base and J 7 bases; bases outside gene matches: 9. The CDR3 spells CASSQVQGIRVEKLFF. CDR3 DNA sequence: TGTGCCAGCAGCCAAGTACAGGGGATTCGGGTTGAAAAACTGTTTTTT.

Of note for this clonotype: Germline is not matched at one junction end, which may reflect a read error. The V and J genes are TRBV12-3 or TRBV12-4 and TRBJ1-4, with D tentatively TRBD1 (5 bases). The length of the CDR3 is 16 residues. CDR3 nucleotides: TGTGTCAGCAGTCCCGGGTTGACAGCAACTAATGAAAAACTGTTTTTT. This encodes CVSSPGLTATNEKLFF.